This TCR beta chain was observed in a study of shared clonotypes between healthy human individuals. Positive CCR7 selection of CD45RO-negative cells yielded the naive CD8 cells, and terminally differentiated effector memory CD45RA+ cells were excluded. The method was immunoSEQ multiplex PCR; TCRdb's version includes in-frame clones alone and lacks a portion of them. The sample comprises some 580,000 clones, roughly 98% of which are singletons, and roughly 0.29% rests with the top ten. Looked up from germline, CDR1 is SNHLY and CDR2 is FYNNEI. The CDR3 runs 13 residues. The V end was cut by 4 bases, the J end by 3 bases, with 9 bases between.

The V gene is TRBV2, the J gene TRBJ2-5; D remains unclear. The source is a man aged 25 to 40 in good health. The sample was naive CD8+ T cells sorted from blood. The CDR3 spells CASSATPKETQYF. The DNA for the CDR3 is TGTGCCAGCAGTGCAACCCCAAAAGAGACCCAGTACTTC.